This is a list of T cell receptor beta chains from one sample in a study of blood T cell repertoires in COVID-19. Clones were sequenced by immunoSEQ multiplex PCR, and TCRdb holds only the in-frame ones, with some missing. The sample lists 350,000 to 400,000 clones, approximately 86% seen once, with 7% to 7.5% in the top ten. The source material was peripheral blood. The receptors originated from an older woman with COVID-19, enrolled during active disease. Each CDR3 is given without its conserved first and last residue.

V	J	CDR3
TRBV5-4	TRBJ2-5	ASSLRGSALAGGIRETQY
TRBV11-2	TRBJ2-5	ASSLDRAGGVRGTQY
TRBV19	TRBJ1-4	ASSPPQNEKLF
TRBV10-3	TRBJ1-4	AISERQGGEKLF
TRBV28	TRBJ2-7	ASETTGNYEQY
TRBV5-4	TRBJ1-2	ASSPTGNYGYT
TRBV19	TRBJ2-6	ASSPRDRLSGANVLT
TRBV7-2	TRBJ2-5	ASSLGGTVRRETQY
TRBV2	TRBJ1-1	AAGKELNTEAF
TRBV18	TRBJ2-1	ASSPRGGTYNEQF
TRBV5-6	TRBJ1-1	ASSLKLNTEAF
TRBV13	TRBJ1-2	ASSLAGYGYT
TRBV7-2	TRBJ1-3	ASSSLGAITGNTIY
TRBV13	TRBJ1-5	ASSRGDRGQPQH
TRBV12-3/TRBV12-4	TRBJ1-2	ASSLGGQGDYT
TRBV7-3	TRBJ2-1	ASGRTSGGYNEQF
TRBV4-3	TRBJ1-1	ASSQRWGGTEAF
TRBV9	TRBJ1-2	ASSAGGDNYGYT
TRBV5-1	TRBJ2-2	ASSSASGGATGELF
TRBV4-1	TRBJ2-5	ASSRRTGGMETQY
TRBV18	TRBJ2-1	ASSPPSGTGRF
TRBV19	TRBJ2-6	ASSMSPQGNPGANVLT
TRBV7-2	TRBJ1-2	ASSFLQTYGYT
TRBV30	TRBJ1-6	AWSRGGASSSYNSPLH
TRBV18	TRBJ2-1	ASSLSRTVSYNEQF
TRBV6-4	TRBJ2-7	ASSKWGLDSEALDEQY
TRBV7-9	TRBJ1-2	ATTGDYGYT
TRBV9	TRBJ1-4	ASLLVTRVANEKLF
TRBV6-1	TRBJ1-2	ASSEWGQGSYGYT
TRBV7-2	TRBJ2-2	ASSLVGGGELF
TRBV3-1/TRBV3-2	TRBJ1-2	ASRISGGDYGYT
TRBV2	TRBJ1-4	ASRGTGFEKLF
TRBV6-5	TRBJ2-1	ASSYTLGLGRNEQF
TRBV21-1	TRBJ1-5	ASSKGQGRSNQPQH
TRBV28	TRBJ2-1	ASSLQGLLHEQF
TRBV5-8	TRBJ2-5	ASSLGGDSRETQY
TRBV7-2	TRBJ1-1	ASSLRRGRNTEAF
TRBV9	TRBJ2-1	ASSSTRLAGWNEQF
TRBV5-6	TRBJ2-6	ASSLSDRVGGANVLT
TRBV27	TRBJ2-5	ASSSRTGALQLQETQY
TRBV3-1/TRBV3-2	TRBJ2-3	ASSKVEGRDTQY
TRBV13	TRBJ1-3	ASSLTAGGNTIY
TRBV7-8	TRBJ2-5	ASSLFNPGTQY
TRBV7-9	TRBJ2-1	ASSLGQGVSEQF
TRBV6-5	TRBJ2-1	ASTEGQGRNEQF
TRBV18	TRBJ2-5	ASSPGTGIQETQY
TRBV29-1	TRBJ2-5	SAAGLAGYQETQY
TRBV20-1	TRBJ1-2	SASGTGGGYGYT
TRBV25-1	TRBJ1-2	ASQTDFYGYT
TRBV7-2	TRBJ2-2	ASTLRGRGTGELF
TRBV9	TRBJ1-2	ASSVRAGANYGYT
TRBV4-3	TRBJ1-4	ASSQAAGHEKLF
TRBV4-1	TRBJ1-2	ASSPPERGSYGYT
TRBV30	TRBJ1-4	AWSALEKLF